Presented here are 29 T cell receptor beta chains from one specimen sequenced in a study of shared clonotypes between healthy human individuals. TCRdb's copy holds only in-frame clones and misses some; the assay was immunoSEQ multiplex PCR. The sample has over a million clones, roughly 96% seen once. The material sequenced was naive CD4+ T cells sorted from blood. Subset in this sample: CD45RA+ positively selected. Receptors were obtained from a man younger than 40 in good health.

The chain joins TRBV28 to TRBJ2-5; D is perhaps TRBD2 (6 bases). Matching the DNA end better, TRBJ2-7 makes the J call doubtful. CDR1 and CDR2 from the germline V gene are MDHEN and SYDVKM. This CDR3 is built from 16 residues. The CDR3 DNA reads TGTGCCAGCAGTTCGCCGGGACGGGACTCCTCCTACGAGCAGTACTTC. This codes for CASSSPGRDSSYEQYF.

The chain uses TRBV7-2 and TRBJ1-1; tentative D call: TRBD1 (5 bases). Looked up from germline, CDR1 is SGHTA and CDR2 is FQGNSA. Trimming cost V 2 bases and J 0 bases, with 13 bases left between them. This CDR3 spans 16 amino acids. The CDR3 DNA follows: TGTGCCAGCAGCTTAAGAGGGGCGAATATGAACACTGAAGCTTTCTTT. Its protein product is CASSLRGANMNTEAFF.

This chain connects TRBV7-2 to TRBJ2-5; D ambiguous. The ends were cut back, 4 bases at V and 1 base at J, with 10 bases in the middle. The CDR3 has 14 residues. The germline CDR1 and CDR2 sequences are SGHTA and FQGNSA. The chain's CDR3 is CASSSRVGQETQYF. CDR3 DNA: TGTGCCAGCAGCTCTCGGGTAGGCCAAGAGACCCAGTACTTC. The full variable domain, completed using reference TRBV7-2 and TRBJ2-5, is GAGVSQSPSNKVTEKGKDVELRCDPISGHTALYWYRQSLGQGLEFLIYFQGNSAPDKSGLPSDRFSAERTGGSVSTLTIQRTQQEDSAVYLCASSSRVGQETQYFGPGTRLLVL.

This rearrangement joins TRBV28 to TRBJ2-3; 8 bases are shared with TRBD2. This CDR3 has 17 residues. CDR1 is MDHEN and CDR2 is SYDVKM in the germline V gene. Losses at the gene ends were 2 bases for V and 1 base for J; bases not matched to a gene: 8. CDR3 sequence reads: CASSLGSGKPGTDTQYF. The DNA of the CDR3 is TGTGCCAGCAGTTTAGGTAGCGGGAAGCCCGGCACAGATACGCAGTATTTT.

This CDR3 reads CASSSARTGTGNEQYF. The DNA of the CDR3 is TGTGCCAGCAGCTCAGCGCGGACAGGGACAGGAAACGAGCAGTACTTC. The chain has TRBV11-2 and TRBJ2-7, with 8 bases that match TRBD1. The CDR3 consists of 16 residues. Germline CDR1 is SGHAT and CDR2 is FQNNGV. Trimming at V came to 4 bases and at J to 5 bases, leaving 13 bases not matched to a gene.

J is TRBJ2-1 and V is TRBV7-8, with D unresolved. This CDR3 has 15 amino acids. Germline loops: CDR1 SGHVS, CDR2 FQNEAQ. Trimming pared 2 bases from V and 5 bases from J, leaving 13 bases between. In DNA, the CDR3 is TGTGCCAGCAGCTTACTGACTGACGGTAACAATGAGCAGTTCTTC. Protein product: CASSLLTDGNNEQFF.

This chain connects TRBV11-2 to TRBJ2-1; perhaps TRBD2 as D (5 bases). Germline V gene sequence: CDR1 SGHAT, CDR2 FQNNGV. The CDR3 is made up of 14 amino acids. Trimming shortened V by 3 bases and J by 1 base, and 7 bases separated the two germline ends. As DNA, the CDR3 is TGTGCCAGCAGCTTGAGCGGTTCCTACAATGAGCAGTTCTTC. This sequence encodes CASSLSGSYNEQFF.

This rearrangement joins TRBV5-1 to TRBJ2-3; 15 bases fit TRBD2. V was clipped by 2 bases and J by 5 bases; unmatched bases: 6. The germline V gene encodes CDR1 SGHRS and CDR2 YFSETQ. The CDR3 has 17 amino acids. DNA for the CDR3: TGCGCCAGCAGCTTCAGGACTAGCGGGAGGGGCGGAGATACGCAGTATTTT. Its translation is CASSFRTSGRGGDTQYF.

To note about this clone: Within the sample, other DNA sequences also encode this same CDR3. The chain links TRBV7-8 to TRBJ2-7; D is perhaps TRBD2 (6 bases). The germline CDR1 and CDR2 sequences are SGHVS and FQNEAQ. Trimming took 1 base from V and 3 from J, leaving 10 bases between them. The length of the CDR3 is 14 residues. The CDR3 nucleotides are TGTGCCAGCAGCTTAGGTGTCGGGAGCTACGAGCAGTACTTC. Its translation: CASSLGVGSYEQYF.

The rearrangement joins TRBV28 to TRBJ2-5; weak D call: TRBD1 (6 bases). V was shortened by 11 bases and J by 2 bases, with 15 bases between the two germline ends. This CDR3 has 13 residues. Germline CDR1 and CDR2: MDHEN and SYDVKM. Here the CDR3 DNA reads TGTGCCGTCAAAGACAGGTCGCAAGAGACCCAGTACTTC. Amino acid sequence: CAVKDRSQETQYF.

The CDR3 DNA reads as TGTGCCAGCAGTGAAATCGGGGGTTTGCGAGCTTTCTTT. Its translation: CASSEIGGLRAFF. The chain uses TRBV25-1 and TRBJ1-1; D may be TRBD1 (5 bases). The ends were cut back, 2 bases at V and 10 bases at J, with 14 bases in the middle. CDR1 is MGHDK, CDR2 SYGVNS, per germline. CDR3 length: 13 amino acids.

J is TRBJ1-4 and V is TRBV30; D is undetermined. This CDR3 spans 13 amino acids. Germline V lookup: CDR1 GTSNPN, CDR2 SVGIG (reference sequence). V lost 7 bases to trimming and J lost 6 bases, with 15 bases between them. The CDR3 DNA reads TGTGCCTCTGATTGGCAGGCAGATGAAAAACTGTTTTTT. It specifies CASDWQADEKLFF. Full variable domain (missing parts from reference TRBV30 and TRBJ1-4): SQTIHQWPATLVQPVGSPLSLECTVEGTSNPNLYWYRQAAGRGLQLLFYSVGIGQISSEVPQNLSASRPQDRQFILSSKKLLLSDSGFYLCASDWQADEKLFFGSGTQLSVL.

This clone was seen a single time. The chain carries TRBV7-2 and TRBJ2-3; TRBD2 agrees at 8 bases. Germline values: CDR1 SGHTA, CDR2 FQGNSA. There are 15 residues in the CDR3. Unmatched junction bases numbered 6, after V lost 5 bases and J lost 2 bases. CDR3 nucleotide sequence: TGTGCCAGCAGCCCGACTAGCGACTCCACAGATACGCAGTATTTT. Translating it yields CASSPTSDSTDTQYF.

The chain has TRBV11-3 and TRBJ2-5; D may be TRBD1 or TRBD2 (5 bases each). Trimming removed 6 bases at V and 3 bases at J, with 14 bases between. The length of the CDR3 is 14 residues. CDR1 and CDR2 from the germline V gene are SGHNT and YENEEA. DNA for the CDR3: TGTGCCAGCAGTGATACCGGGACCGAAGAGACCCAGTACTTC. Amino acids: CASSDTGTEETQYF.

V gene TRBV9 combines with J gene TRBJ1-1; D gene unclear. Germline CDR1 SGDLS, CDR2 YYNGEE. V was trimmed by 0 bases and J by 7 bases, leaving 10 bases between them. This CDR3 comprises 13 residues. The CDR3 nucleotides are TGTGCCAGCAGCGTAGGGCCTTCGGATGAAGCTTTCTTT. Translation: CASSVGPSDEAFF.

J is TRBJ1-1 and V is TRBV27, with D perhaps TRBD1 (6 bases). The V gene lost 3 bases and the J gene lost 2 bases, with 16 bases spanning the gap. The CDR3 covers 16 residues. Per the germline V gene, CDR1 is MNHEY and CDR2 is SMNVEV (reference sequence). CDR3 protein: CASSLTVGDINTEAFF. As DNA, the CDR3 is TGTGCCAGCAGTTTGACCGTCGGGGACATAAACACTGAAGCTTTCTTT.

The chain employs TRBV5-1 and TRBJ2-7, with 7 positions matching TRBD1. This CDR3 contains 14 residues. The V segment lost 5 bases and the J segment 0 bases; nucleotides outside the gene matches: 5. From germline, CDR1 is SGHRS and CDR2 YFSETQ. CDR3 protein: CASSRTGDSYEQYF. The CDR3 bases are TGCGCCAGCAGTCGTACAGGGGACTCCTACGAGCAGTACTTC.

The chain combines TRBV5-1 with TRBJ2-7; 11 nucleotides agree with TRBD2. J lost 0 bases, V lost 4 bases, and 9 bases had no gene match. Germline lookup yields CDR1 SGHRS and CDR2 YFSETQ. This CDR3 comprises 17 residues. The CDR3 region has the DNA TGCGCCAGCAGCGTGGGACTAGCGGACGATGTCTCCTACGAGCAGTACTTC. This gives the protein CASSVGLADDVSYEQYF.

About this clone: The identical CDR3 is also encoded by other nucleotide sequences in the sample. The chain couples TRBV7-2 to TRBJ1-4; D gene uncertain. Trimming stripped 1 base from V and 7 bases from J, with 10 bases between. Germline values: CDR1 SGHTA, CDR2 FQGNSA. The CDR3 length is 14 residues. CDR3 sequence reads: CASSLGGLGEKLFF. CDR3 nucleotide sequence: TGTGCCAGCAGCTTAGGCGGGCTGGGTGAAAAACTGTTTTTT.

The rearrangement links TRBV7-8 to TRBJ2-5; D gene ambiguous. This CDR3 spans 14 amino acids. The germline CDR1 and CDR2 sequences are SGHVS and FQNEAQ. Trimming removed 1 base at V and 4 bases at J, with 10 bases between. CDR3 protein: CASSLGGSRETQYF. In DNA form, the CDR3 reads TGTGCCAGCAGCTTAGGAGGATCGAGAGAGACCCAGTACTTC.

V and J are TRBV5-1 and TRBJ2-6, with no clear D. This CDR3 is built from 16 residues. Trimming took off 4 bases at V and 0 bases at J, with 11 bases between the two ends. Germline assignment: CDR1 SGHRS and CDR2 YFSETQ. The CDR3 reads CASSPELHSGANVLTF. CDR3 bases: TGCGCCAGCAGCCCCGAACTGCACTCTGGGGCCAACGTCCTGACTTTC.

The rearrangement joins TRBV28 to TRBJ1-2, with 7 bases fitting TRBD1. Germline V gives CDR1 MDHEN, CDR2 SYDVKM. The CDR3 has 14 residues. J lost 2 bases, V lost 2 bases, and 2 bases had no gene match. CDR3 loop: CASSLRTGNYGYTF. DNA of the CDR3: TGTGCCAGCAGTTTAAGGACAGGAAACTATGGCTACACCTTC.

The chain carries TRBV19 and TRBJ2-7; 9 bases map to TRBD1. Losses at the gene ends were 8 bases for V and 1 base for J; bases not matched to a gene: 3. This CDR3 is 13 amino acids long. Germline loops: CDR1 LNHDA, CDR2 SQIVND (reference sequence). For the CDR3, the DNA is TGTGCCAGTCCGGGACAGGGATCCTACGAGCAGTACTTC. Protein product: CASPGQGSYEQYF.

This clone was seen a single time. The chain carries TRBV25-1 and TRBJ2-4; possibly TRBD2 for D (6 bases). Trimming removed 1 base from V and 7 bases from J, with 11 bases in between. This CDR3 has 14 amino acids. Germline lookup yields CDR1 MGHDK and CDR2 SYGVNS. The CDR3 is CASSESRLVNIQYF. In DNA, the CDR3 is TGTGCCAGCAGTGAATCCAGACTAGTGAACATTCAGTACTTC.

A single count supports this clone. The V call is TRBV6-1, the J call TRBJ2-7; unclear D gene. Trimming took off 8 bases at V and 3 bases at J, with 14 bases between the two ends. From germline, CDR1 is MNHNS and CDR2 SASEGT. The CDR3 is made up of 13 amino acids. In nucleotides, the CDR3 is TGTGCCAGCGGATGGGCTGTTCTCTACGAGCAGTACTTC. This encodes CASGWAVLYEQYF.

The chain joins TRBV5-1 to TRBJ2-1; TRBD1 aligns across 11 bases. Per the germline V gene, CDR1 is SGHRS and CDR2 is YFSETQ. The CDR3 sequence is 16 residues long. Trimming cost V 4 bases and J 6 bases; bases outside gene matches: 9. For the CDR3, the DNA is TGCGCCAGCAGCATAACACCGGGACAGGGGGGCAATGAGCAGTTCTTC. It translates to CASSITPGQGGNEQFF.

V and J are TRBV27 and TRBJ1-1; maybe TRBD1 (5 bases). This CDR3 contains 16 residues. The V end lost 2 bases, the J end lost 1 base, and 14 bases lay between the germline ends. Germline-derived CDR1 and CDR2 are MNHEY and SMNVEV (reference sequence). DNA for the CDR3: TGTGCCAGCAGTTTAACGGGGGTGCAAGGGAACACTGAAGCTTTCTTT. Translated: CASSLTGVQGNTEAFF.

The chain uses TRBV9 and TRBJ2-1; no clear D. The CDR3 has 14 amino acids. The V gene lost 1 base and the J gene lost 7 bases, with 12 bases spanning the gap. CDR1 and CDR2 (germline): SGDLS, YYNGEE. The CDR3 nucleotides are TGTGCCAGCAGCGTATCCGACATGAGTAATGAGCAGTTCTTC. Translated: CASSVSDMSNEQFF.

This sequence joins TRBV5-1 and TRBJ2-2; D call uncertain. The length of the CDR3 is 16 residues. CDR1 and CDR2 from the germline V gene are SGHRS and YFSETQ. Deletions cut 1 base from V and 5 bases from J, with 15 bases between. CDR3 residues: CASSLYGERRTGELFF. The DNA of the CDR3 is TGCGCCAGCAGCTTGTACGGCGAAAGAAGGACCGGGGAGCTGTTTTTT.